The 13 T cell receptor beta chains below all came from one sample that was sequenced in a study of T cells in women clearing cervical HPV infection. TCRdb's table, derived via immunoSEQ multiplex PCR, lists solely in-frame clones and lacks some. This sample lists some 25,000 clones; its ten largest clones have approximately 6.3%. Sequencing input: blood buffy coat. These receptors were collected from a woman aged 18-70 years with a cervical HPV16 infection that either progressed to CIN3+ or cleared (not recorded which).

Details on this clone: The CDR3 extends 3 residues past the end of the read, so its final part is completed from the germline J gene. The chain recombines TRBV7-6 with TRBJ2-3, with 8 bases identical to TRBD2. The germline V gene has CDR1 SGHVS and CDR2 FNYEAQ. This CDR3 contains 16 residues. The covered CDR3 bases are TGTGCCAGCAGCTCGGGGGGGGAGCCCCTTCAAGAGACG. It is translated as CASSSGGEPLQET. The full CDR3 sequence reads CASSSGGEPLQETQYF.

The CDR3 sequence is CASSDFTSGTYNEQFF. The part of the CDR3 DNA that was read is TGCGCCAGCAGTGATTTTACTAGCGGGACCTACAATGAG. The rearrangement uses TRBV10-1 and TRBJ2-1, with 10 bases matching TRBD2. The read ends 3 residues shy of where the CDR3 ends; the end is completed using the germline J gene. The J segment lost 2 bases and the V segment lost 3 bases, leaving 4 bases of the junction unmatched. The CDR3 has 16 amino acids. Germline CDR1 and CDR2: WNHNN and SYGVQD (reference sequence).

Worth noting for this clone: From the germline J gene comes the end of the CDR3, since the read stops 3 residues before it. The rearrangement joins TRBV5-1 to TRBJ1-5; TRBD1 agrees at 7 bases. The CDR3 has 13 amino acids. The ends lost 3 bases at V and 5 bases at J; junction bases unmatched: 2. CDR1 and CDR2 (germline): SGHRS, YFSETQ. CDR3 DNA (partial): TGCGCCAGCAGCTCCCAGGGGGATCAGCCC. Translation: CASSSQGDQP. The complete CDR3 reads CASSSQGDQPQHF. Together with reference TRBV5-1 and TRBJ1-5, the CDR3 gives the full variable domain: KAGVTQTPRYLIKTRGQQVTLSCSPISGHRSVSWYQQTPGQGLQFLFEYFSETQRNKGNFPGRFSGRQFSNSRSEMNVSTLELGDSALYLCASSSQGDQPQHFGDGTRLSIL.

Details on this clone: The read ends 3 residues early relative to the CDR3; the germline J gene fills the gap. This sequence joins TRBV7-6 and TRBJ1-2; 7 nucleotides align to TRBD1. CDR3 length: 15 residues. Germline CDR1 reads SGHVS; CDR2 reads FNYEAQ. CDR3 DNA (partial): TGTGCCAGCAGCTTAGCGCCGGGACAGCTCTACGAC. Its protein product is CASSLAPGQLYD. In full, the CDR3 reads CASSLAPGQLYDYTF.

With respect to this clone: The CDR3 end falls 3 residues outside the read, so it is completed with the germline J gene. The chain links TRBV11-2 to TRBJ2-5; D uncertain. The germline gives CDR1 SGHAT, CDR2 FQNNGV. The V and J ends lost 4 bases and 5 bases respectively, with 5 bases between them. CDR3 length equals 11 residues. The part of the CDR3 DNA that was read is TGTGCCAGCAGCTCAGTGGAGACC. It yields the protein CASSSVET. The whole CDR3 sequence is CASSSVETQYF.

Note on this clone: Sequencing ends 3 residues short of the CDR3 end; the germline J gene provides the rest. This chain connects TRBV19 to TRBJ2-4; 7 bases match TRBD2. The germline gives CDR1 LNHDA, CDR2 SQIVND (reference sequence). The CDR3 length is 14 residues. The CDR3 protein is CASTRTGGNYGQYF. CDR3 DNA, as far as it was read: TGTGCCAGTACCAGGACGGGGGGTAACTATGGT. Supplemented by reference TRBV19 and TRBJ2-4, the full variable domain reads DGGITQSPKYLFRKEGQNVTLSCEQNLNHDAMYWYRQDPGQGLRLIYYSQIVNDFQKGDIAEGYSVSREKKESFPLTVTSAQKNPTAFYLCASTRTGGNYGQYFGAGTRLSVL.

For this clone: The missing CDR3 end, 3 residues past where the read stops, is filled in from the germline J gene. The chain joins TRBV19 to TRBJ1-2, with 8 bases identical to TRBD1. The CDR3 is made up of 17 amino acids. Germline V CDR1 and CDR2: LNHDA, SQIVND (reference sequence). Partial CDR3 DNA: TGTGCCAGTAGTATTCTCCAGGGGGCCAGCTCCTACAATGAC. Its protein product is CASSILQGASSYND. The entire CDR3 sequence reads CASSILQGASSYNDYTF.

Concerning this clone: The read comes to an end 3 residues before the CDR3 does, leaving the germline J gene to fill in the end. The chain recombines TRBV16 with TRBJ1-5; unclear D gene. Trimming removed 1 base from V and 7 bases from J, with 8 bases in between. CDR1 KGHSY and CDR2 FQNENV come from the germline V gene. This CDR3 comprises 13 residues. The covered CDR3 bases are TGTGCCAGCAGCCAATGGGTGGGCCAGCCC. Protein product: CASSQWVGQP. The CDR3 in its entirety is CASSQWVGQPQHF.

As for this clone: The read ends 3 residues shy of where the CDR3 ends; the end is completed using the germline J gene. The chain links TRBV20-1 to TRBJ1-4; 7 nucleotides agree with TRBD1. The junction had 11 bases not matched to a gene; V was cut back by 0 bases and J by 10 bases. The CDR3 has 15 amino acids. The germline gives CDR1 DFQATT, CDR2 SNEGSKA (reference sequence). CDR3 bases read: TGCAGTGCTAGAGATGCGACAGGGTTTGGTATAAAA. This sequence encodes CSARDATGFGIK. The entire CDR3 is CSARDATGFGIKLFF.

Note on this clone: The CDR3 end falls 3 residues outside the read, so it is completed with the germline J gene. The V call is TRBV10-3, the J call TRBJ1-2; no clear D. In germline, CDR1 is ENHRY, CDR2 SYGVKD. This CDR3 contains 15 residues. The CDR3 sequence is CAISERNERFNDYTF. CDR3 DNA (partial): TGTGCCATCAGTGAACGGAACGAGCGGTTCAATGAC.

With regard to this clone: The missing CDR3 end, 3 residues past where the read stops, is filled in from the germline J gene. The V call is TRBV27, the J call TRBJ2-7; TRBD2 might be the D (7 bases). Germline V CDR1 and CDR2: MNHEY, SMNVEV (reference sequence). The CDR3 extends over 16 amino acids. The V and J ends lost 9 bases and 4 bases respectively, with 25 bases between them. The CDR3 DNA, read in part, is TGTGCCAGTAGGGGGGGAGGATCTAGCGGAGATTACGAG. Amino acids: CASRGGGSSGDYE. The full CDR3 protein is CASRGGGSSGDYEQYF.

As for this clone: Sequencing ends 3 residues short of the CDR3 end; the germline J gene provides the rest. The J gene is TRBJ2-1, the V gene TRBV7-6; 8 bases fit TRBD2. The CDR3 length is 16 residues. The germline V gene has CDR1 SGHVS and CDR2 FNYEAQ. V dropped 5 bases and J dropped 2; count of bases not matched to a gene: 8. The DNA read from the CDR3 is TGTGCCAGCAGCCCCCCCGTTAGCGGGACCTACAATGAG. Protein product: CASSPPVSGTYNE. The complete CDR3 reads CASSPPVSGTYNEQFF.

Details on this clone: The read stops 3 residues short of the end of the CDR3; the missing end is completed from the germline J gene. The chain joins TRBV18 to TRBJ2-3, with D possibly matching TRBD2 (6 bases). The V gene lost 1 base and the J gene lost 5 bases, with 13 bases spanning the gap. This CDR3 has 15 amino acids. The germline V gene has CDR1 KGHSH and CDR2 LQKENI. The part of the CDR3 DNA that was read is TGTGCCAGCTCACCACTTGCCATGCGGGGAGATACG. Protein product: CASSPLAMRGDT. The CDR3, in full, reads CASSPLAMRGDTQYF.